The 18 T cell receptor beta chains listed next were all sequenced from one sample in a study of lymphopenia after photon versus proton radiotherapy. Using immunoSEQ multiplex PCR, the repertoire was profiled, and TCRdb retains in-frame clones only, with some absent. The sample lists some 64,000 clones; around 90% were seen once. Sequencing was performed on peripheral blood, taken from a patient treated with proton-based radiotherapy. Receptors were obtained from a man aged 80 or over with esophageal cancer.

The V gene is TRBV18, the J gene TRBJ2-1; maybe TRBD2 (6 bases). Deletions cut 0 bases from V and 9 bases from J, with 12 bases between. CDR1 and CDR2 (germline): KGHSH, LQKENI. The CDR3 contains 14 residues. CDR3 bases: TGTGCCAGCTCACCACCGTCCCTAGCGCGTGAGCAGTTCTTC. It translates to CASSPPSLAREQFF. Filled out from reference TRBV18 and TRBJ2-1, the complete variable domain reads NAGVMQNPRHLVRRRGQEARLRCSPMKGHSHVYWYRQLPEEGLKFMVYLQKENIIDESGMPKERFSAEFPKEGPSILRIQQVVRGDSAAYFCASSPPSLAREQFFGPGTRLTVL.

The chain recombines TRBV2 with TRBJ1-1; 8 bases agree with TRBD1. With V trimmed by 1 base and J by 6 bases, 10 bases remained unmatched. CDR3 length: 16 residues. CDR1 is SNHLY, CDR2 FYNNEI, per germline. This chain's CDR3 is CASSEVQGVFSSEAFF. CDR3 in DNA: TGTGCCAGCAGTGAAGTACAGGGGGTCTTCAGTTCTGAAGCTTTCTTT.

CDR3 bases: TGTGCCAGCAGCTTGTTACGGGGGCAGCAGTACTTC. This codes for CASSLLRGQQYF. The J gene is TRBJ2-7, the V gene TRBV5-6, with D possibly being TRBD1 or TRBD2 (6 bases each). The CDR3 totals 12 residues. The germline CDR1 and CDR2 sequences are SGHDT and YYEEEE. V gave up 1 base and J gave up 8 bases, with 10 bases separating them.

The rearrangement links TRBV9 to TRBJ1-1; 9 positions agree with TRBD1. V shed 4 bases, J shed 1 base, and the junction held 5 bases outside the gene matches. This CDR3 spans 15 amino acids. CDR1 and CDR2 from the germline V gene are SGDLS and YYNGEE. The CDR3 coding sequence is TGTGCCAGCAGCACCTTGGACAGGGGGAACACTGAAGCTTTCTTT. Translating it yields CASSTLDRGNTEAFF. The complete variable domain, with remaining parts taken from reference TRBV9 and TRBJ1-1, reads DSGVTQTPKHLITATGQRVTLRCSPRSGDLSVYWYQQSLDQGLQFLIQYYNGEERAKGNILERFSAQQFPDLHSELNLSSLELGDSALYFCASSTLDRGNTEAFFGQGTRLTVV.

The CDR3 DNA follows: TGTGCCAGTAGTATTGGATGGGGGGAGTCGGGCCACGAGCAGTACTTC. It specifies CASSIGWGESGHEQYF. The chain is built from TRBV19 and TRBJ2-7; a possible D gene is TRBD2 (6 bases). The CDR3 is made up of 16 amino acids. Per the germline V gene, CDR1 is LNHDA and CDR2 is SQIVND (reference sequence). The V and J ends lost 3 bases and 5 bases respectively, with 20 bases between them.

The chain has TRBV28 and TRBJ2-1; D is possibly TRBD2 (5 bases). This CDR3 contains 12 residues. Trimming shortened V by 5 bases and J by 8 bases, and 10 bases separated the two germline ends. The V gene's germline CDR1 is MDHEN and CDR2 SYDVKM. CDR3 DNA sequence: TGTGCCAGCAGTGCGGGTTGGGATGAGCAGTTCTTC. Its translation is CASSAGWDEQFF.

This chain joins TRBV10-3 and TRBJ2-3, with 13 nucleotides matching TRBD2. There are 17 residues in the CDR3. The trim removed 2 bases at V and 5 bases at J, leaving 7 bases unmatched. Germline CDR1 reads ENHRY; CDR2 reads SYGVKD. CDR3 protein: CAISEATSGRARDTQYF. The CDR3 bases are TGTGCCATCAGTGAGGCAACTAGCGGGAGGGCCAGAGATACGCAGTATTTT.

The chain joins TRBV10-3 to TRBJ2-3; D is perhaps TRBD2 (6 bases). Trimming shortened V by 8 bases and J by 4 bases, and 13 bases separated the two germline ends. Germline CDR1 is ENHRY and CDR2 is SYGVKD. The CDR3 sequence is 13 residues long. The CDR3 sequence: CAIRMRGSDTQYF. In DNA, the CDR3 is TGTGCCATCCGTATGCGGGGCTCAGATACGCAGTATTTT.

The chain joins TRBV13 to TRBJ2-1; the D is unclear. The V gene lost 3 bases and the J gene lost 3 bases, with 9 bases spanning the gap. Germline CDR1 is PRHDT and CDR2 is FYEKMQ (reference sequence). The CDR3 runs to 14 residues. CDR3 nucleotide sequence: TGTGCCAGCAGCTTCGTAGTAGTCTACAATGAGCAGTTCTTC. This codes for CASSFVVVYNEQFF.

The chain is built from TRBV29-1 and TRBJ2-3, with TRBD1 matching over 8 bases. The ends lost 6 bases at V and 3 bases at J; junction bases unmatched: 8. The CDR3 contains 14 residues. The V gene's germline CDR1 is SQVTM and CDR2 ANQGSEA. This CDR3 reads CSVKDRVGTDTQYF. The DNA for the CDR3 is TGCAGCGTGAAGGACAGGGTCGGGACAGATACGCAGTATTTT.

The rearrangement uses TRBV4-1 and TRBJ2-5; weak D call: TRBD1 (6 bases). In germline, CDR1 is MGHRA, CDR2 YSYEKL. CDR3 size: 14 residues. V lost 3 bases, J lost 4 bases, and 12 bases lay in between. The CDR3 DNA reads TGCGCCAGCAGCCACCCAGGGACATCAGAGACCCAGTACTTC. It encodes CASSHPGTSETQYF.

The CDR3 DNA is TGTGCCAGCTCACCGGGACAGGGTATGACCTACGAGCAGTACTTC. It is translated as CASSPGQGMTYEQYF. V usage is TRBV18 and J usage is TRBJ2-7; 9 bases are shared with TRBD1. Germline CDR1 is KGHSH and CDR2 is LQKENI. Trimming removed 3 bases from V and 2 bases from J; junction bases left unmatched: 5. The CDR3 length is 15 residues.

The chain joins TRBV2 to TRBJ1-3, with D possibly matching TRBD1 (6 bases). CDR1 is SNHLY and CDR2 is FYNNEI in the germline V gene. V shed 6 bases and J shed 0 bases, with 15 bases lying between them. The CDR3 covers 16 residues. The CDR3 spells CASRDSQIPSGNTIYF. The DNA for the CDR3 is TGTGCCAGCAGGGACAGCCAAATACCCTCTGGAAACACCATATATTTT.

CDR3 protein: CASSDYEQYF. CDR3 nucleotide sequence: TGTGCCAGCAGTGACTACGAGCAGTACTTC. The V call is TRBV6-1, the J call TRBJ2-7; D remains unclear. In germline, CDR1 is MNHNS, CDR2 SASEGT. This CDR3 comprises 10 residues. Trimming shortened V by 3 bases and J by 3 bases, and 0 bases separated the two germline ends.

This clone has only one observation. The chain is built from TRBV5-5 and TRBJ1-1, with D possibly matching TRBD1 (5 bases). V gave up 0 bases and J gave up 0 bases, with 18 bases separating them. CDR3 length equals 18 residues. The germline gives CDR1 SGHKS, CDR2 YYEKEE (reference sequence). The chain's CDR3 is CASSLGLAGRGLNTEAFF. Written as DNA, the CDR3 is TGTGCCAGCAGCTTGGGTCTTGCTGGTAGGGGTCTGAACACTGAAGCTTTCTTT. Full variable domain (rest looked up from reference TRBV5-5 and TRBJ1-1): DAGVTQSPTHLIKTRGQQVTLRCSPISGHKSVSWYQQVLGQGPQFIFQYYEKEERGRGNFPDRFSARQFPNYSSELNVNALLLGDSALYLCASSLGLAGRGLNTEAFFGQGTRLTVV.

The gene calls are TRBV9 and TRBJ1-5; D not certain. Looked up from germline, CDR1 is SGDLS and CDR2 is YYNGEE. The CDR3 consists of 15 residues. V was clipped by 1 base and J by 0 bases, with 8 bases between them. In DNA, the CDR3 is TGTGCCAGCAGCGTACTGCCGTATAGCAATCAGCCCCAGCATTTT. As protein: CASSVLPYSNQPQHF.

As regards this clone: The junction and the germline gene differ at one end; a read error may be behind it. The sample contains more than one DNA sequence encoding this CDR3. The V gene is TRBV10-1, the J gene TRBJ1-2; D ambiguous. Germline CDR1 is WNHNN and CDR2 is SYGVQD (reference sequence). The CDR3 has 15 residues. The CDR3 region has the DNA TGCGCCAGCAGTAGGACTGCTGCCCTTAACTACGGCTACACCTTC. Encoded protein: CASSRTAALNYGYTF.

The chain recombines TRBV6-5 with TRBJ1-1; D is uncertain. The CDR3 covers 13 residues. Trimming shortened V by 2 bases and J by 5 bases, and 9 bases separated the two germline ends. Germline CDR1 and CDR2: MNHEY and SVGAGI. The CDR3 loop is CASSYGGRTEAFF. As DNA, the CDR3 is TGTGCCAGCAGTTACGGCGGGAGAACTGAAGCTTTCTTT.